This T cell receptor (beta chain) was sequenced in a study of persistence of HIV-infected CD4 T cells. Nonspecific anti-CD3/anti-CD28 bead stimulation represents the broad CD4+ T cell repertoire. Sorting selected CD4+ T cells upregulating both CD40 ligand and CD69. The immunoSEQ assay was version 4, run in survey mode. Sequencing was performed with immunoSEQ multiplex PCR; in TCRdb, only in-frame clones are kept and a portion is missing. The data hold 44,000 or so clones, with more than 85% observed a single time. CDR1 SGHTA and CDR2 FQGNSA come from the germline V gene. V was shortened by 4 bases and J by 2 bases, with 16 bases between the two germline ends. This CDR3 is 16 amino acids long. In the case of this clone: Its antigen is unknown.

The chain links TRBV7-2 to TRBJ2-3; D possibly matches TRBD1 or TRBD2 (6 bases each). The sample consisted of CD4+ T cells sorted from PBMCs after roughly 18-hour stimulation, taken from a patient who received antiretroviral therapy. The TCR sequence derives from an adult man with HIV who was CMV-seropositive. CDR3: CASSYRRGALTDTQYF. In DNA form, the CDR3 reads TGTGCCAGCAGCTATAGGAGGGGGGCCCTCACAGATACGCAGTATTTT.